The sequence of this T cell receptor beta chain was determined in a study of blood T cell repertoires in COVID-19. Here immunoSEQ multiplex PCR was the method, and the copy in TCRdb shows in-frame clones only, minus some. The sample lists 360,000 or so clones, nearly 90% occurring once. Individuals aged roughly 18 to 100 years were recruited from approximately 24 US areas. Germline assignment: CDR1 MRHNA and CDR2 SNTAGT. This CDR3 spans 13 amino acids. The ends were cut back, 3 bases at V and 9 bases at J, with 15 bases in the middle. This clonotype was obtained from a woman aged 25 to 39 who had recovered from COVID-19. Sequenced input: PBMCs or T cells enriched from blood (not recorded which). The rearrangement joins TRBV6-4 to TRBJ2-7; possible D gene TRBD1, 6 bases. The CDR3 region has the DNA TGTGCCAGCAGTGAACAACAGGGATCCGTGCAGTACTTC. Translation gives CASSEQQGSVQYF.